Listed here are 31 T cell receptor beta chains from one sample, sequenced in a study of T cell responses to AZD1222 COVID-19 vaccine (dated by TCRdb to the early 2020s). Libraries were made using the immunoSEQ multiplex PCR assay. TCRdb's version of the immuneACCESS table is confined to in-frame rearrangements and falls short of the full clone set. An unresolved V gene accounts for under half of the shortfall where checked; the remainder is of unknown origin. The sample table holds 66,000 or so clones, of which roughly nine tenths were seen once. Of the sample, around a sixth is held by the ten largest clones. This specimen's time point label, interpreted: baseline before first vaccination. Sequenced here: peripheral blood, sampled on day 0 of AZD1222 vaccination. The receptors shown here come from an adult in good health.

The chain is built from TRBV28 and TRBJ2-7, with TRBD2 matching over 13 bases. Germline trimming cut 3 bases from V and 0 bases from J; bases unmatched to any gene: 8. Germline V gives CDR1 MDHEN, CDR2 SYDVKM. The CDR3 sequence is 18 residues long. CDR3 protein: CASSFGGTSGIISYEQYF. CDR3 in DNA: TGTGCCAGCAGTTTTGGGGGGACTAGCGGGATTATCTCCTACGAGCAGTACTTC. The full variable domain, its missing parts supplied by reference TRBV28 and TRBJ2-7, is DVKVTQSSRYLVKRTGEKVFLECVQDMDHENMFWYRQDPGLGLRLIYFSYDVKMKEKGDIPEGYSVSREKKERFSLILESASTNQTSMYLCASSFGGTSGIISYEQYFGPGTRLTVT.

This CDR3 reads CASSDSSSNEQFF. The CDR3 DNA reads TGTGCCAGCAGTGACTCAAGTAGCAATGAGCAGTTCTTC. The genes are TRBV6-4 and TRBJ2-1; no definite D call. Germline V gene sequence: CDR1 MRHNA, CDR2 SNTAGT. V was clipped by 0 bases and J by 6 bases, with 6 bases between them. The CDR3 is 13 residues long.

The rearrangement links TRBV13 to TRBJ1-2; D may be TRBD1 (6 bases). The CDR3 runs 17 residues. Germline assignment: CDR1 PRHDT and CDR2 FYEKMQ (reference sequence). Trimming took 5 bases from V and 0 from J, leaving 19 bases between them. The CDR3 protein is CASSDSRFRQANYGYTF. For the CDR3, the DNA is TGTGCCAGCAGCGACTCCAGGTTCAGACAGGCTAACTATGGCTACACCTTC.

This clone was seen only a few times. The chain has TRBV4-2 and TRBJ2-2; maybe TRBD1 (5 bases). The CDR3 totals 17 residues. Trimming took 6 bases from V and 4 from J, leaving 21 bases between them. CDR1 LGHNA and CDR2 YNFKEQ come from the germline V gene. Written as DNA, the CDR3 is TGTGCCAGCAGTCACACATCGGGTGACAGCGCCACCGGGGAGCTGTTTTTT. It specifies CASSHTSGDSATGELFF.

The CDR3 region is CASSELGDISYEQYF. In nucleotides, the CDR3 is TGTGCCAGCAGTGAGCTAGGGGACATTTCCTACGAGCAGTACTTC. V and J are TRBV6-1 and TRBJ2-7; a weak D match, TRBD1 (6 bases). From germline, CDR1 is MNHNS and CDR2 SASEGT. V lost 3 bases, J lost 1 base, and 13 bases lay in between. This CDR3 region has 15 residues.

CDR3 sequence (DNA): TGTGCCAGCACCCTGGGAGGTAATGAAAAACTGTTTTTT. Its translation is CASTLGGNEKLFF. The rearrangement links TRBV28 to TRBJ1-4; the D is unclear. The germline V and J ends were trimmed by 7 bases and 4 bases, with 10 bases remaining between them. Germline loops: CDR1 MDHEN, CDR2 SYDVKM. The CDR3 runs to 13 residues.

The chain combines TRBV19 with TRBJ2-2; TRBD1 might be the D (6 bases). This CDR3 comprises 17 residues. The V end lost 3 bases, the J end lost 5 bases, and 19 bases lay between the germline ends. The germline CDR1 and CDR2 sequences are LNHDA and SQIVND (reference sequence). The CDR3 reads CASSMGAGWGRTGELFF. CDR3 sequence (DNA): TGTGCCAGTAGTATGGGGGCAGGATGGGGAAGGACCGGGGAGCTGTTTTTT.

This chain connects TRBV19 to TRBJ1-6, with D unclear. The germline gives CDR1 LNHDA, CDR2 SQIVND (reference sequence). The CDR3 is 13 residues long. V was cut by 8 bases and J by 10 bases, with 15 bases left in between. CDR3 DNA: TGTGCCAGTTCAACTGAGGGAGGATCACCCCTCCACTTT. Protein product: CASSTEGGSPLHF.

The chain has TRBV3-1 (or the pseudogene TRBV3-2) and TRBJ1-1; D uncertain. Trimming shortened V by 3 bases and J by 2 bases, and 16 bases separated the two germline ends. This CDR3 region has 16 residues. Germline V gene lookup returns CDR1 LGHDT and CDR2 YNNKEL (reference sequence). Written as DNA, the CDR3 is TGTGCCAGCAGCCAGACGCGACCCTCCTCTAACACTGAAGCTTTCTTT. It translates to CASSQTRPSSNTEAFF.

This rearrangement joins TRBV5-6 to TRBJ1-2; 8 bases map to TRBD1. The CDR3 contains 13 residues. Trimming removed 4 bases from V and 4 bases from J; junction bases left unmatched: 3. Per germline, CDR1 SGHDT and CDR2 YYEEEE. The CDR3 protein is CASSLDRGYGYTF. The DNA of the CDR3 is TGTGCCAGCAGCCTCGACAGGGGCTATGGCTACACCTTC.

This chain joins TRBV11-3 and TRBJ2-7; a weak D match, TRBD2 (5 bases). Trimming removed 5 bases from V and 5 bases from J, with 13 bases in between. In germline, CDR1 is SGHNT, CDR2 YENEEA. The CDR3 loop spans 13 amino acids. The CDR3 sequence: CASSPGWGDEQYF. The CDR3 DNA reads TGTGCCAGCAGCCCTGGGTGGGGAGACGAGCAGTACTTC.

The J gene is TRBJ1-1, the V gene TRBV6-1; maybe TRBD1 (5 bases). Trimming cost V 2 bases and J 3 bases, with 16 bases left between them. Germline lookup yields CDR1 MNHNS and CDR2 SASEGT. The CDR3 runs to 16 residues. The CDR3 DNA reads as TGTGCCAGCAGTGAATTTTCCGCCGGGGGGTACACTGAAGCTTTCTTT. It codes for CASSEFSAGGYTEAFF.

V usage is TRBV30 and J usage is TRBJ1-5, with TRBD1 as a possible D gene (6 bases). This CDR3 spans 15 amino acids. The V end was cut by 0 bases, the J end by 6 bases, with 15 bases between. Germline V gene lookup returns CDR1 GTSNPN and CDR2 SVGIG (reference sequence). CDR3 sequence reads: CAWSVPGGGGQPQHF. CDR3 nucleotide sequence: TGTGCCTGGAGTGTACCGGGGGGCGGAGGTCAGCCCCAGCATTTT.

The chain employs TRBV25-1 and TRBJ1-2; D is possibly TRBD1 (6 bases). Germline V gene lookup returns CDR1 MGHDK and CDR2 SYGVNS. V lost 0 bases to trimming and J lost 9 bases, with 8 bases between them. CDR3 size: 12 residues. Written as DNA, the CDR3 is TGTGCCAGCAGTGAATACAGGGGAAGCTACACCTTC. It codes for CASSEYRGSYTF.

The chain is built from TRBV11-2 and TRBJ1-4; D unclear. The CDR3 covers 16 residues. Germline loops: CDR1 SGHAT, CDR2 FQNNGV. The V gene lost 0 bases and the J gene lost 8 bases, with 16 bases spanning the gap. The CDR3 here is CASSLDYPTGGEKLFF. Written as DNA, the CDR3 is TGTGCCAGCAGCTTAGATTATCCTACTGGAGGCGAAAAACTGTTTTTT.

The sample holds many counts of this clone. The chain is built from TRBV29-1 and TRBJ2-1; 10 positions agree with TRBD2. V lost 6 bases, J lost 1 base, and 3 bases stayed unmatched. Germline V gives CDR1 SQVTM, CDR2 ANQGSEA. This CDR3 is built from 14 residues. The CDR3 here is CSVTLAGSYNEQFF. The CDR3 bases are TGCAGCGTGACACTAGCGGGATCCTACAATGAGCAGTTCTTC.

The J gene is TRBJ2-7, the V gene TRBV5-1; D is ambiguous. The CDR3 loop spans 13 amino acids. Per the germline V gene, CDR1 is SGHRS and CDR2 is YFSETQ. Trimming stripped 4 bases from V and 4 bases from J, with 12 bases between. CDR3 loop: CASSLAAVYEQYF. The CDR3 coding sequence is TGCGCCAGCAGCCTGGCGGCAGTTTACGAGCAGTACTTC.

V usage is TRBV4-1 and J usage is TRBJ1-3; 8 bases agree with TRBD1. V shed 1 base, J shed 4 bases, and the junction held 12 bases outside the gene matches. The CDR3 contains 18 residues. Germline V gene lookup returns CDR1 MGHRA and CDR2 YSYEKL. The CDR3 protein is CASSQVTQGVIGGNTIYF. CDR3 nucleotide sequence: TGCGCCAGCAGCCAAGTCACACAGGGGGTCATAGGCGGAAACACCATATATTTT.

This sequence joins TRBV2 and TRBJ2-3; TRBD2 aligns across 8 bases. V trimming: 6 bases; J trimming: 5 bases; junction bases outside the gene matches: 10. Germline CDR1 reads SNHLY; CDR2 reads FYNNEI. The CDR3 extends over 15 amino acids. CDR3 loop: CASSPGLETGDTQYF. The CDR3 bases are TGTGCCAGCAGCCCGGGACTAGAAACGGGAGATACGCAGTATTTT.

This chain uses TRBV6-5 with TRBJ2-3, with D possibly being TRBD2 (5 bases). V dropped 3 bases and J dropped 6 bases, with 13 bases sitting between them. Germline V lookup: CDR1 MNHEY, CDR2 SVGAGI. The CDR3 runs 14 residues. The CDR3 loop reads CASSYRTRVDTQYF. Written as DNA, the CDR3 is TGTGCCAGCAGTTATAGGACGAGGGTGGATACGCAGTATTTT.

The V gene is TRBV6-4, the J gene TRBJ2-7; 8 positions agree with TRBD1. Germline lookup yields CDR1 MRHNA and CDR2 SNTAGT. V trimming: 6 bases; J trimming: 7 bases; junction bases outside the gene matches: 14. This CDR3 spans 15 amino acids. CDR3 loop: CASSPVHGQGAEQYF. DNA of the CDR3: TGTGCCAGCAGCCCTGTCCATGGACAGGGAGCAGAGCAGTACTTC.

This clone has more than one count but fewer than ten. This sequence joins TRBV9 and TRBJ2-3; D is possibly TRBD2 (6 bases). In germline, CDR1 is SGDLS, CDR2 YYNGEE. Trimming left V 4 bases short and J 6 bases short, with 18 bases between. This CDR3 spans 15 amino acids. CDR3 residues: CASSPPPPRDDTQYF. For the CDR3, the DNA is TGTGCCAGCAGCCCTCCCCCCCCGCGGGACGATACGCAGTATTTT.

V and J are TRBV21-1 and TRBJ2-7; the D call of TRBD2 is as the table states it, not checked on the DNA. TRBV21-1 is a pseudogene. The CDR3 sequence is 17 residues long. CDR3 nucleotides: TGTGCCAGCAGCAAAGAAGAGGGGACTAGCGGGACCTACGAGCAGTACTTC. Translated: CASSKEEGTSGTYEQYF.

The rearrangement links TRBV5-4 to TRBJ1-2; 7 positions agree with TRBD1. Losses at the gene ends were 3 bases for V and 0 bases for J; bases not matched to a gene: 8. The CDR3 spans 16 residues. Germline loops: CDR1 SGHNT, CDR2 YYREEE (reference sequence). As DNA, the CDR3 is TGTGCCAGCAGCTGGACGACAGGGTTAGCTAACTATGGCTACACCTTC. This sequence encodes CASSWTTGLANYGYTF.

The chain uses TRBV6-5 and TRBJ2-7; 9 nucleotides match TRBD2. This CDR3 contains 14 residues. Germline CDR1 MNHEY, CDR2 SVGAGI. Trimming cost V 5 bases and J 6 bases; bases outside gene matches: 8. As DNA, the CDR3 is TGTGCCAGCAGTATGAAGCGGGAGGAGGTCGAGCAGTACTTC. Its translation is CASSMKREEVEQYF.

The chain couples TRBV3-1 (or the pseudogene TRBV3-2) to TRBJ2-7, with no clear D. CDR1 and CDR2 from the germline V gene are LGHDT and YNNKEL (reference sequence). Trimming left V 1 base short and J 7 bases short, with 11 bases between. CDR3 size: 13 residues. Here the CDR3 DNA reads TGTGCCAGCAGCCAAGCGGCGACCGGGGAGCAGTACTTC. It translates to CASSQAATGEQYF.

The chain recombines TRBV4-3 with TRBJ2-3; D is uncertain. This CDR3 is built from 15 residues. Germline values: CDR1 LGHNA, CDR2 YSLEER. Deletions cut 0 bases from V and 0 bases from J, with 7 bases between. Here the CDR3 DNA reads TGCGCCAGCAGCCAAGAACGACCAAGCACAGATACGCAGTATTTT. Its translation is CASSQERPSTDTQYF.

V and J are TRBV11-3 and TRBJ2-7; 7 bases fit TRBD2. CDR1 is SGHNT, CDR2 YENEEA, per germline. The ends lost 1 base at V and 6 bases at J; junction bases unmatched: 9. There are 15 residues in the CDR3. CDR3 loop: CASSLVFKTSCEQYF. DNA of the CDR3: TGTGCCAGCAGCTTAGTTTTTAAGACTAGCTGCGAGCAGTACTTC.

The chain links TRBV7-9 to TRBJ2-6; D ambiguous. V was cut by 2 bases and J by 0 bases, with 11 bases left in between. The CDR3 length is 17 residues. CDR1 and CDR2 (germline): SEHNR, FQNEAQ (reference sequence). The CDR3 nucleotides are TGTGCCAGCAGCTTAACCCGCGGTAGCTCTGGGGCCAACGTCCTGACTTTC. Its translation: CASSLTRGSSGANVLTF.

This sequence joins TRBV11-3 and TRBJ1-6; D gene unclear. The germline V gene encodes CDR1 SGHNT and CDR2 YENEEA. Trimming cost V 1 base and J 7 bases, with 8 bases left between them. The CDR3 is made up of 14 amino acids. This CDR3 reads CASSLGGVNSPLHF. For the CDR3, the DNA is TGTGCCAGCAGCTTAGGTGGGGTCAATTCACCCCTCCACTTT.

J is TRBJ1-3 and V is TRBV6-5, with a tentative D call TRBD1 (5 bases). Between the trimmed V and J ends, which lost 2 bases and 0 bases, there was a span of 8 bases. Germline V lookup: CDR1 MNHEY, CDR2 SVGAGI. The CDR3 totals 15 residues. The CDR3 region has the DNA TGTGCCAGCAGTTACGGGGGGGGCTCTGGAAACACCATATATTTT. Its protein product is CASSYGGGSGNTIYF.